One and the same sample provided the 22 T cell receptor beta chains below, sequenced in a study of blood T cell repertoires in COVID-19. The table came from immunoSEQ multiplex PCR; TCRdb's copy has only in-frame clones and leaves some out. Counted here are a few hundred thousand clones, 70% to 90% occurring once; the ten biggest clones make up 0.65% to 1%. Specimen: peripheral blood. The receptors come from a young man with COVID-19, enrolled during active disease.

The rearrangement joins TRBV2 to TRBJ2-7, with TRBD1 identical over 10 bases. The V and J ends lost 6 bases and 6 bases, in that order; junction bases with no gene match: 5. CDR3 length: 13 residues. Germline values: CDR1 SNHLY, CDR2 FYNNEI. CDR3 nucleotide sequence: TGTGCCAGCAGACTGGACAGGGGGGCCGAGCAGTACTTC. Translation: CASRLDRGAEQYF. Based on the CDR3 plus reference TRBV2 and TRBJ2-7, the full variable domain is EPEVTQTPSHQVTQMGQEVILRCVPISNHLYFYWYRQILGQKVEFLVSFYNNEISEKSEIFDDQFSVERPDGSNFTLKIRSTKLEDSAMYFCASRLDRGAEQYFGPGTRLTVT.

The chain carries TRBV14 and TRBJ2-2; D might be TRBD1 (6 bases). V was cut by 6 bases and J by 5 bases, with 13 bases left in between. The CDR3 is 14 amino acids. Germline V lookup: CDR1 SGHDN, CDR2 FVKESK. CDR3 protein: CASRPYRETGELFF. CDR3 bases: TGTGCCAGCAGACCCTACAGGGAAACCGGGGAGCTGTTTTTT.

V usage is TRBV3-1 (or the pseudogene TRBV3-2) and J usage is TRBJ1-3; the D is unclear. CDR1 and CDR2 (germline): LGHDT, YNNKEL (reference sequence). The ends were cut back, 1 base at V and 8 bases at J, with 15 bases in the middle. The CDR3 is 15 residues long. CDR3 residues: CASSQAGVGFDTIYF. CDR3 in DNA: TGTGCCAGCAGCCAAGCCGGGGTCGGGTTTGACACCATATATTTT.

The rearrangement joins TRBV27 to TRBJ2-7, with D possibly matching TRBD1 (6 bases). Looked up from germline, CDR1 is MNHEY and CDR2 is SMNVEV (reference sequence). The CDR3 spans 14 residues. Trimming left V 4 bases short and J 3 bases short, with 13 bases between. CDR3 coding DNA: TGTGCCAGCAGTTCCGCAGACAGGAACTACGAGCAGTACTTC. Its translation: CASSSADRNYEQYF.

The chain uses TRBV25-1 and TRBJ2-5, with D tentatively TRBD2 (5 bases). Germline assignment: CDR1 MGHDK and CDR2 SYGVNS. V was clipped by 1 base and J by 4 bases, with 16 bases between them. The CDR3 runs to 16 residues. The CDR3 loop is CASSEFLAPRGETQYF. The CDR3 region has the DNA TGTGCCAGCAGTGAATTCTTGGCCCCCCGGGGAGAGACCCAGTACTTC.

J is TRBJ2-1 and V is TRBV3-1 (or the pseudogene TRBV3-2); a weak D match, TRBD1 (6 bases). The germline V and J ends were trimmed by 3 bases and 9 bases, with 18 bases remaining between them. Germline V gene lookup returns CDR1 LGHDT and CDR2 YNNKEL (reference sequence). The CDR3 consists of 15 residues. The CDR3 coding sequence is TGTGCCAGCAGCCACGGGACAACGGGTTGGGGTGAGCAGTTCTTC. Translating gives CASSHGTTGWGEQFF.

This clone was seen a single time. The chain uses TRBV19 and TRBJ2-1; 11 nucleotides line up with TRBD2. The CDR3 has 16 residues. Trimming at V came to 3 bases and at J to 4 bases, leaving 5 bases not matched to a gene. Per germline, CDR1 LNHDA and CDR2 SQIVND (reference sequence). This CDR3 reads CASSIHSGRGYNEQFF. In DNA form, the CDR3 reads TGTGCCAGTAGTATTCATAGCGGGAGGGGATACAATGAGCAGTTCTTC.

The CDR3 DNA follows: TGTGCCACCAGTGGTTCATCCGGGGTAGATACGCAGTATTTT. It encodes CATSGSSGVDTQYF. This chain uses TRBV24-1 with TRBJ2-3; tentative D call: TRBD2 (5 bases). Germline CDR1 KGHDR, CDR2 SFDVKD. The CDR3 has 14 amino acids. V shed 5 bases and J shed 5 bases, with 13 bases lying between them.

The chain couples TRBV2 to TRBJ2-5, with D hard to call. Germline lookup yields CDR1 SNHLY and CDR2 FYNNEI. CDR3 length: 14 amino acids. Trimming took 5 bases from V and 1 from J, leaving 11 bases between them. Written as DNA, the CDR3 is TGTGCCAGCAGTACTCGGGTAGCCCAAGAGACCCAGTACTTC. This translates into CASSTRVAQETQYF.

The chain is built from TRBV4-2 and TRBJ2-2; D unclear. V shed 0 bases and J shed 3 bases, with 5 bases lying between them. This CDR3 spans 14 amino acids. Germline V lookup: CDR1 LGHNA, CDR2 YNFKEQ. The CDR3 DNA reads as TGTGCCAGCAGCCAAGATCCGGACACCGGGGAGCTGTTTTTT. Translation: CASSQDPDTGELFF.

The CDR3 protein is CASSHTSGRAGDTQYF. As DNA, the CDR3 is TGTGCCAGCAGCCACACTAGCGGGAGGGCCGGGGATACGCAGTATTTT. The chain carries TRBV7-8 and TRBJ2-3; TRBD2 matches 13 bases. Trimming cost V 5 bases and J 6 bases; bases outside gene matches: 8. The germline V gene encodes CDR1 SGHVS and CDR2 FQNEAQ. The length of the CDR3 is 16 residues.

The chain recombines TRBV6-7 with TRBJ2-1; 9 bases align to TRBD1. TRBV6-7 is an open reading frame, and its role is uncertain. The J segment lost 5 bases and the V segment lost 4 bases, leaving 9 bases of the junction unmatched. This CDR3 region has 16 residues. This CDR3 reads CASSFFPGDRDNEQFF. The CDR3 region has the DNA TGTGCCAGCAGTTTTTTTCCTGGGGACAGGGACAATGAGCAGTTCTTC.

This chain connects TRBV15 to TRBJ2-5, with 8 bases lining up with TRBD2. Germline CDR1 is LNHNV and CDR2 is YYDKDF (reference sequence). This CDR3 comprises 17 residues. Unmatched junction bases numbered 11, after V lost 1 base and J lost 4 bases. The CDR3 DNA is TGTGCCACCAGCAGAGGAACTTATAGCGGGAAGGGAGAGACCCAGTACTTC. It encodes CATSRGTYSGKGETQYF.

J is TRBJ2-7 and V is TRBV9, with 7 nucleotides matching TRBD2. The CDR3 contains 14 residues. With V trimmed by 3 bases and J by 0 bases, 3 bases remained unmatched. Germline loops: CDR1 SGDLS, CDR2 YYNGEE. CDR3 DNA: TGTGCCAGCAGCGCGAGCGGGAACTCCTACGAGCAGTACTTC. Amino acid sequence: CASSASGNSYEQYF.

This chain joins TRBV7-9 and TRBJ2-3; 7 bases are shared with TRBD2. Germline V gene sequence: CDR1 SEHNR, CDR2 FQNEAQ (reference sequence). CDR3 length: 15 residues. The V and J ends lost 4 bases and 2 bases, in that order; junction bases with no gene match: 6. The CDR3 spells CASSWLADPTDTQYF. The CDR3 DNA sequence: TGTGCCAGCAGCTGGCTAGCGGACCCCACAGATACGCAGTATTTT.

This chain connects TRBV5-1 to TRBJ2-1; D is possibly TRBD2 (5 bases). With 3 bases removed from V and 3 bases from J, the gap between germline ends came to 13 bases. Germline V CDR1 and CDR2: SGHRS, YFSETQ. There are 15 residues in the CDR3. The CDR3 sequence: CASSWTSRFYNEQFF. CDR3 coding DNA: TGCGCCAGCAGCTGGACTTCTAGATTCTACAATGAGCAGTTCTTC. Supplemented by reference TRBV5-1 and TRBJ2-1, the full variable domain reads KAGVTQTPRYLIKTRGQQVTLSCSPISGHRSVSWYQQTPGQGLQFLFEYFSETQRNKGNFPGRFSGRQFSNSRSEMNVSTLELGDSALYLCASSWTSRFYNEQFFGPGTRLTVL.

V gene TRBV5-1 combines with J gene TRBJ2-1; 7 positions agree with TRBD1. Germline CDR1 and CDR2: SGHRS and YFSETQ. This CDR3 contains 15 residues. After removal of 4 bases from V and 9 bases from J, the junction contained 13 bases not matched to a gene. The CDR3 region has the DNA TGCGCCAGCAGCGATCCGGGACAGAGCCCCACTGAGCAGTTCTTC. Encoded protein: CASSDPGQSPTEQFF.

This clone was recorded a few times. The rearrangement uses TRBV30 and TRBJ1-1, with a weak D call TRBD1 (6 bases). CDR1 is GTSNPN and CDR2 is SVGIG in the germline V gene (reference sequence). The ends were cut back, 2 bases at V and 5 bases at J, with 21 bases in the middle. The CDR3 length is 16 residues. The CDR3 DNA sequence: TGTGCCTGGAGTACACAGGGTACCCCTTGGTTGACTGAAGCTTTCTTT. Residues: CAWSTQGTPWLTEAFF.

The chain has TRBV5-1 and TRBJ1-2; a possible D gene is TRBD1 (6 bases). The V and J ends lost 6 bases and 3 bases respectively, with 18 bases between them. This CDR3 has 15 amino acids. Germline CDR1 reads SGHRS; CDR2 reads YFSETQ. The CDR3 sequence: CASKKGVDRDYGYTF. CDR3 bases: TGCGCCAGCAAGAAGGGGGTGGACCGTGACTATGGCTACACCTTC. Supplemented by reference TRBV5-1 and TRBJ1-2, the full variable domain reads KAGVTQTPRYLIKTRGQQVTLSCSPISGHRSVSWYQQTPGQGLQFLFEYFSETQRNKGNFPGRFSGRQFSNSRSEMNVSTLELGDSALYLCASKKGVDRDYGYTFGSGTRLTVV.

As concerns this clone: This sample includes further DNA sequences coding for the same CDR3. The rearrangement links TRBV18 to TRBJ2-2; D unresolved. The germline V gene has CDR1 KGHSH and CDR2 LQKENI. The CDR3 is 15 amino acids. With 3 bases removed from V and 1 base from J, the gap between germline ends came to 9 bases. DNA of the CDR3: TGTGCCAGCTCACCTAACCGCGAGAACACCGGGGAGCTGTTTTTT. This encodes CASSPNRENTGELFF.

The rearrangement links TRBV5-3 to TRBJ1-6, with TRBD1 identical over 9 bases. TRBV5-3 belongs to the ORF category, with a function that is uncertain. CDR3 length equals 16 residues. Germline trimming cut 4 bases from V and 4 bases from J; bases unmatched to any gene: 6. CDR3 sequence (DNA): TGTGCCAGAAGCAGGACAGGGGACCCATATAATTCACCCCTCCACTTT. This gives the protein CARSRTGDPYNSPLHF.

The CDR3 sequence is CASSPDTVIDEQYF. For the CDR3, the DNA is TGTGCCAGCAGCCCCGACACGGTGATCGACGAGCAGTACTTC. The chain joins TRBV5-5 to TRBJ2-7; D unclear. The V gene lost 4 bases and the J gene lost 5 bases, with 16 bases spanning the gap. The CDR3 covers 14 residues. Germline V gene sequence: CDR1 SGHKS, CDR2 YYEKEE (reference sequence).